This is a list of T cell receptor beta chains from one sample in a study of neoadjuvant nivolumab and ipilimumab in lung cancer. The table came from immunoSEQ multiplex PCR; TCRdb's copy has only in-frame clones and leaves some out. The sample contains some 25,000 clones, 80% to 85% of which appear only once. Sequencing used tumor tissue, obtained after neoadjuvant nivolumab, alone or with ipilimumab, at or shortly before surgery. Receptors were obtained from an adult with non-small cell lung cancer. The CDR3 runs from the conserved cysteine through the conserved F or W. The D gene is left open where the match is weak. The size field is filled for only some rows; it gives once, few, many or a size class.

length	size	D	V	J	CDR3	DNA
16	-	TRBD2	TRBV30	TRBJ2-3	CAWSVGLAGDTDTQYF	TGTGCCTGGAGTGTGGGACTAGCGGGGGACACAGATACGCAGTATTTT
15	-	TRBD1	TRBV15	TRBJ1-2	CATSRLTGRAYGYTF	TGTGCCACCAGCAGGCTGACAGGGAGGGCCTATGGCTACACCTTC
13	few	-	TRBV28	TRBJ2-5	CASSLRQVETQYF	TGTGCCAGCAGTCTAAGACAGGTAGAGACCCAGTACTTC
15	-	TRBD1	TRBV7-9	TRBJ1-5	CASSTGQGFGQPQHF	TGTGCCAGCAGCACTGGACAGGGGTTCGGTCAGCCCCAGCATTTT
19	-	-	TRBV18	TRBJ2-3	CASSPTWAEGQPPTDTQYF	TGTGCCAGCTCACCGACCTGGGCCGAAGGGCAGCCCCCCACAGATACGCAGTATTTT
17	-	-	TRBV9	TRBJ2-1	CASSVWSRRSSYNEQFF	TGTGCCAGCAGCGTTTGGTCGCGGAGGAGCTCCTACAATGAGCAGTTCTTC
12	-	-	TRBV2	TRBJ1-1	CASSEGNTEAFF	TGTGCCAGCAGTGAGGGGAACACTGAAGCTTTCTTT
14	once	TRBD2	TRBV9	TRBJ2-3	CASSVAGGADTQYF	TGTGCCAGCAGCGTAGCGGGAGGGGCAGATACGCAGTATTTT
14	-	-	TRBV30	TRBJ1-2	CAWRSLITGNGYTF	TGTGCCTGGCGCTCCCTCATTACAGGGAATGGCTACACCTTC
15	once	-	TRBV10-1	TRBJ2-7	CASSNALTASYEQYF	TGCGCCAGCAGTAATGCGCTAACAGCCTCCTACGAGCAGTACTTC
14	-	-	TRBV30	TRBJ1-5	CAWGGDVSNQPQHF	TGTGCCTGGGGGGGGGACGTTAGCAATCAGCCCCAGCATTTT
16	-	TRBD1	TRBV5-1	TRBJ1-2	CASSGGQTIANYGYTF	TGCGCCAGCAGCGGGGGACAGACAATAGCTAACTATGGCTACACCTTC
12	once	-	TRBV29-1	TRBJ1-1	CSVQEPNTEAFF	TGCAGCGTTCAGGAGCCGAACACTGAAGCTTTCTTT
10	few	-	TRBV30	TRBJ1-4	CAWSGEKLFF	TGTGCCTGGAGTGGGGAAAAACTGTTTTTT
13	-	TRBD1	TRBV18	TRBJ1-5	CASSDRGGQPQHF	TGTGCCAGCTCAGACAGGGGTGGACAGCCCCAGCATTTT
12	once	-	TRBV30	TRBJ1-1	CAWRYENTEAFF	TGTGCCTGGCGGTATGAGAACACTGAAGCTTTCTTT
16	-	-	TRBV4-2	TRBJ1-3	CASSQEAGRSGNTIYF	TGTGCCAGCAGCCAAGAAGCAGGTCGCTCTGGAAACACCATATATTTT
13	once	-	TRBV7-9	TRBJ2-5	CASDLGREETQYF	TGTGCCAGCGACCTGGGGAGAGAAGAGACCCAGTACTTC
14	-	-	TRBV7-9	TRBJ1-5	CASSRPGNNQPQHF	TGTGCCAGCAGCCGGCCGGGAAACAATCAGCCCCAGCATTTT
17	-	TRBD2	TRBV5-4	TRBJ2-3	CASSFETSGIRTDTQYF	TGTGCCAGCAGCTTTGAGACTAGCGGGATAAGGACAGATACGCAGTATTTT
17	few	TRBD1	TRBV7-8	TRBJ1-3	CASSLVGQGAMGNTIYF	TGTGCCAGCAGCTTAGTAGGCCAGGGGGCAATGGGAAACACCATATATTTT
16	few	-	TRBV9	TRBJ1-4	CASSVAQGPTNEKLFF	TGTGCCAGCAGCGTAGCGCAGGGTCCGACTAATGAAAAACTGTTTTTT
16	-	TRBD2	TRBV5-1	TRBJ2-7	CASSSSSGLSSYEQYF	TGCGCCAGCAGCTCCAGTAGCGGGCTGAGCTCCTACGAGCAGTACTTC
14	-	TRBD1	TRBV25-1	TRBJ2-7	CASSRTGFNGEQYF	TGTGCCAGCAGTCGGACAGGGTTTAACGGGGAGCAGTACTTC
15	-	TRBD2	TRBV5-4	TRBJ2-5	CASSPSGSHQETQYF	TGTGCCAGCAGCCCGAGCGGGAGTCACCAAGAGACCCAGTACTTC
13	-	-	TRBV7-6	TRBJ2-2	CASSLTLKGELFF	TGTGCCAGCAGCTTAACCCTTAAGGGGGAGCTGTTTTTT
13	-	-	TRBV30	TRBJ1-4	CAWSIPGVEKLFF	TGTGCCTGGAGTATCCCAGGGGTCGAAAAACTGTTTTTT
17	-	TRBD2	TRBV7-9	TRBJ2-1	CASSLASLAGAGDEQFF	TGTGCCAGCAGCTTAGCAAGCCTAGCGGGCGCCGGCGATGAGCAGTTCTTC
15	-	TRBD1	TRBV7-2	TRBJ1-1	CASSFDRGSGTEAFF	TGTGCCAGCAGCTTCGACAGGGGAAGTGGCACTGAAGCTTTCTTT
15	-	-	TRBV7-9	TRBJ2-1	CASSPLSGQGGEQFF	TGTGCCAGCAGCCCCTTATCGGGGCAGGGCGGTGAGCAGTTCTTC
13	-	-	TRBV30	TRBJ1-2	CAGMTGRGYGYTF	TGTGCCGGGATGACGGGGCGCGGCTATGGCTACACCTTC
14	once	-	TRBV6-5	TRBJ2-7	CASCSSHPPYEQYF	TGTGCCAGCTGCTCCTCCCACCCACCATACGAGCAGTACTTC
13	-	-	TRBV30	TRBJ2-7	CAWSEGFAYEQYF	TGTGCCTGGAGTGAAGGATTCGCCTACGAGCAGTACTTC
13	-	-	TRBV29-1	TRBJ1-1	CSVGDGMNTEAFF	TGCAGCGTTGGAGACGGCATGAACACTGAAGCTTTCTTT
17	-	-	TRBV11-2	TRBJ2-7	CACEEWKWAVPSYEQYF	TGTGCGTGCGAAGAGTGGAAGTGGGCGGTGCCCTCCTACGAGCAGTACTTC
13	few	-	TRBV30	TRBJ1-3	CALKTGAGNTIYF	TGTGCCTTAAAGACCGGCGCTGGAAACACCATATATTTT
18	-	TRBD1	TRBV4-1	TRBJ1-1	CASSQDRRQGNVNTEAFF	TGCGCCAGCAGCCAAGATCGTCGACAGGGAAACGTGAACACTGAAGCTTTCTTT
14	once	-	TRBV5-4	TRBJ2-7	CASRNRDGSYEQYF	TGTGCCAGCAGGAACCGGGACGGGTCCTACGAGCAGTACTTC
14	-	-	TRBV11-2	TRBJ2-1	CASSLALTSNEQFF	TGTGCCAGCAGCTTAGCGCTGACTTCAAATGAGCAGTTCTTC
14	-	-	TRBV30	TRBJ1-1	CAWSVGHRVNEAFF	TGTGCCTGGAGTGTGGGTCACAGGGTTAATGAAGCTTTCTTT
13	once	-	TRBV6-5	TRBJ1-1	CASSYRGNTEAFF	TGTGCCAGCAGTTACCGAGGGAACACTGAAGCTTTCTTT
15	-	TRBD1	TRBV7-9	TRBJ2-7	CATSSKGQGAYEQYF	TGTGCCACAAGCTCCAAGGGACAGGGGGCCTACGAGCAGTACTTC
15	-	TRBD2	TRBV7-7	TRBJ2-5	CASSFTSGTPETQYF	TGTGCCAGCAGCTTTACTAGCGGGACCCCGGAGACCCAGTACTTC
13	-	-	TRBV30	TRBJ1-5	CAWSVSGNQPQHF	TGTGCCTGGAGTGTAAGTGGAAATCAGCCCCAGCATTTT
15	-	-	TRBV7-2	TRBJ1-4	CASSLDATINEKLFF	TGTGCCAGCAGCTTAGACGCCACCATTAATGAAAAACTGTTTTTT